Shown below are 20 T cell receptor beta chains from a single sample sequenced in a study of blood T cells in healthy people across ages. Sample-barcoded 5' priming and a J-beta primer mix drove a second PCR of about 6 to 11 cycles. One entry per CDR3 protein results from TCRdb running MiXCR on the 5' RACE reads. In the table there are 750,000 to 950,000 distinct CDR3 sequences, about 55% of which are singletons. Sequencing was performed on blood. The receptors derive from a man older than 75 in good health.

Note on this clonotype: The junction departs from germline at one end; a sequencing error may be responsible. This chain uses TRBV9 with TRBJ2-5; D gene ambiguous. In germline, CDR1 is SGDLS, CDR2 YYNGEE. There are 14 residues in the CDR3. The DNA of the CDR3 is TGTGCCAACAGCGTCTCGGCTGTCCAAGAGACCCAGTACTTC. This codes for CANSVSAVQETQYF.

The chain links TRBV9 to TRBJ2-7; 12 bases are a match to TRBD1. The J segment lost 5 bases and the V segment lost 4 bases, leaving 7 bases of the junction unmatched. The germline gives CDR1 SGDLS, CDR2 YYNGEE. The CDR3 length is 15 residues. The CDR3 spells CASSSRDRGRNEQYF. The CDR3 nucleotides are TGTGCCAGCAGCTCCCGGGACAGGGGGCGGAACGAGCAGTACTTC.

The chain recombines TRBV3-1 with TRBJ2-5; D may be TRBD2 (5 bases). The J call is in doubt because the DNA end fits TRBJ2-7 better. The length of the CDR3 is 13 residues. Germline V gives CDR1 LGHDT, CDR2 YNNKEL (reference sequence). The CDR3 nucleotides are TGTGCCAGCAGGAGGGCGGTCGGGCGCGAGCAGTACTTC. Protein: CASRRAVGREQYF.

The chain couples TRBV4-1 to TRBJ2-7; unclear D gene. Trimming stripped 8 bases from V and 2 bases from J, with 16 bases between. Per germline, CDR1 MGHRA and CDR2 YSYEKL. There are 14 residues in the CDR3. The CDR3 reads CASSWPGVPYEQYF. For the CDR3, the DNA is TGCGCCAGCTCATGGCCCGGTGTACCCTACGAGCAGTACTTC.

To note about this clonotype: Germline is not matched at one junction end, which may reflect a read error. V and J are TRBV6-2 or TRBV6-3 and TRBJ1-1, with TRBD1 identical over 12 bases. The CDR3 runs 14 residues. CDR1 and CDR2 from the germline V gene are MNHEY and SVGEGT. The CDR3 DNA follows: TGTGCCAGCACCGAACCGGGACAGGGGGCTGAGGCTTTCTTT. It translates to CASTEPGQGAEAFF.

This clonotype has a handful of counts. This chain joins TRBV11-2 and TRBJ2-3; no reliable D call. The germline CDR1 and CDR2 sequences are SGHAT and FQNNGV. Trimming left V 5 bases short and J 14 bases short, with 20 bases between. The CDR3 loop spans 13 amino acids. The CDR3 coding sequence is TGTGCCAGCAGCGTAATGAGAACCAGATACGCGTATTTT. This sequence encodes CASSVMRTRYAYF. Together with reference TRBV11-2 and TRBJ2-3, the CDR3 gives the full variable domain: EAGVAQSPRYKIIEKRQSVAFWCNPISGHATLYWYQQILGQGPKLLIQFQNNGVVDDSQLPKDRFSAERLKGVDSTLKIQPAKLEDSAVYLCASSVMRTRYAYFGPGTRLTVL.

This clonotype was seen a few times. This chain joins TRBV4-1 and TRBJ2-7; 8 bases are a match to TRBD2. The CDR3 is made up of 14 amino acids. Germline values: CDR1 MGHRA, CDR2 YSYEKL. The junction had 4 bases not matched to a gene; V was cut back by 5 bases and J by 1 base. DNA for the CDR3: TGCGCCAGCAGCGCTCCTAGCGGGTCCTACGAGCAGTACTTC. It codes for CASSAPSGSYEQYF.

This clonotype was found a few times. The rearrangement links TRBV6-5 to TRBJ1-2; D gene uncertain. The CDR3 is 12 amino acids. From germline, CDR1 is MNHEY and CDR2 SVGAGI. Trimming cost V 6 bases and J 4 bases, with 9 bases left between them. The CDR3 sequence: CASRTDTYGYTF. The CDR3 DNA follows: TGTGCCAGCAGGACTGACACCTATGGCTACACCTTC.

This clonotype was counted a few times. The rearrangement joins TRBV7-2 to TRBJ2-6; D is uncertain. The CDR3 extends over 17 amino acids. The V and J ends lost 2 bases and 1 base respectively, with 12 bases between them. Germline CDR1 and CDR2: SGHTA and FQGNSA. This CDR3 reads CASSLRPRASGANVLTF. In DNA, the CDR3 is TGTGCCAGCAGCTTACGCCCCCGGGCTTCTGGGGCCAACGTCCTGACTTTC. Full variable domain (missing parts from reference TRBV7-2 and TRBJ2-6): GAGVSQSPSNKVTEKGKDVELRCDPISGHTALYWYRQSLGQGLEFLIYFQGNSAPDKSGLPSDRFSAERTGGSVSTLTIQRTQQEDSAVYLCASSLRPRASGANVLTFGAGSRLTVL.

This clonotype came up once. V usage is TRBV27 and J usage is TRBJ2-7; 7 positions match TRBD1. The V gene's germline CDR1 is MNHEY and CDR2 SMNVEV (reference sequence). This CDR3 has 18 amino acids. J was trimmed by 2 bases and V by 6 bases; bases with no gene match: 19. CDR3 coding DNA: TGTGCCAGCAGGCCTGAAGGGGGCCGGGTCGGGGCCACCTACGAGCAGTACTTC. It yields the protein CASRPEGGRVGATYEQYF.

The rearrangement uses TRBV28 and TRBJ2-4, with TRBD1 matching 10 bases. The J call may be faulty, since TRBJ2-7 better matches the DNA end. The germline V gene has CDR1 MDHEN and CDR2 SYDVKM. The CDR3 runs 14 residues. CDR3 nucleotide sequence: TGTGCCAGCAGCGCTGACAGGGGGCTGGACGAGCAGTACTTC. Translated, it gives CASSADRGLDEQYF.

The chain joins TRBV9 to TRBJ2-7; possible D gene TRBD2, 7 bases. CDR1 SGDLS and CDR2 YYNGEE come from the germline V gene. With 2 bases removed from V and 6 bases from J, the gap between germline ends came to 21 bases. The CDR3 is made up of 16 amino acids. The CDR3 reads CASSVQSWGGPFEQYF. The CDR3 DNA is TGTGCCAGCAGCGTTCAGTCGTGGGGGGGCCCCTTCGAGCAGTACTTC.

The V gene is TRBV6-5, the J gene TRBJ1-1; D uncertain. The CDR3 extends over 13 amino acids. V shed 5 bases and J shed 0 bases, with 7 bases lying between them. Germline-derived CDR1 and CDR2 are MNHEY and SVGAGI. The CDR3 coding sequence is TGTGCCAGCAGTGGCCCCATGAACACTGAAGCTTTCTTT. Its protein is CASSGPMNTEAFF.

As DNA, the CDR3 is TGTGCCATCATCGACAGGACCCAAGAGACCCAGTACTTC. It translates to CAIIDRTQETQYF. This chain connects TRBV2 to TRBJ2-5; D is perhaps TRBD1 (6 bases). This CDR3 spans 13 amino acids. Trimming took 10 bases from V and 1 from J, leaving 13 bases between them. Germline values: CDR1 SNHLY, CDR2 FYNNEI.

The chain has TRBV14 and TRBJ2-2; tentative D call: TRBD1 (5 bases). Germline V gene data show CDR1 as SGHDN and CDR2 as FVKESK. This CDR3 region has 16 residues. Trimming left V 1 base short and J 2 bases short, with 11 bases between. The CDR3 nucleotides read TGTGCCAGCAGCCAAGGGGGCAGGACAAACACCGGGGAGCTGTTTTTT. Its protein is CASSQGGRTNTGELFF.

This chain connects TRBV2 to TRBJ1-1; 11 bases align to TRBD1. V lost 6 bases, J lost 4 bases, and 7 bases stayed unmatched. The CDR3 runs 15 residues. Looked up from germline, CDR1 is SNHLY and CDR2 is FYNNEI. The CDR3 is CASRGDRGGSTEAFF. CDR3 DNA: TGTGCCAGCAGGGGGGACAGGGGGGGGAGCACTGAAGCTTTCTTT. The full variable domain, with the rest looked up from reference TRBV2 and TRBJ1-1, is EPEVTQTPSHQVTQMGQEVILRCVPISNHLYFYWYRQILGQKVEFLVSFYNNEISEKSEIFDDQFSVERPDGSNFTLKIRSTKLEDSAMYFCASRGDRGGSTEAFFGQGTRLTVV.

The rearrangement joins TRBV25-1 to TRBJ1-6, with D possibly TRBD1 on 5 matching bases. This CDR3 spans 14 amino acids. Germline V gene lookup returns CDR1 MGHDK and CDR2 SYGVNS. The V end lost 6 bases, the J end lost 7 bases, and 13 bases lay between the germline ends. The CDR3 sequence: CASRERGGNSPLHF. CDR3 nucleotide sequence: TGTGCCAGCAGGGAAAGGGGCGGAAATTCACCCCTCCACTTT.

This clonotype came up a few times. J is TRBJ2-1 and V is TRBV7-2; 10 bases match TRBD2. The length of the CDR3 is 17 residues. V gave up 4 bases and J gave up 8 bases; unmatched junction bases: 14. Germline values: CDR1 SGHTA, CDR2 FQGNSA. The CDR3 DNA reads TGTGCCAGCAGCTCTCCCAGACTAGCGGGTTTCCACTATGAGCAGTTCTTC. Amino acids: CASSSPRLAGFHYEQFF.

J is TRBJ1-2 and V is TRBV3-1; D ambiguous. The CDR3 consists of 11 residues. CDR1 LGHDT and CDR2 YNNKEL come from the germline V gene (reference sequence). The V end lost 0 bases, the J end lost 7 bases, and 3 bases lay between the germline ends. Here the CDR3 DNA reads TGTGCCAGCAGCCAAGATACTGGCTACACCTTC. It translates to CASSQDTGYTF. The entire variable domain, with the rest obtained from reference TRBV3-1 and TRBJ1-2, is as follows: DTAVSQTPKYLVTQMGNDKSIKCEQNLGHDTMYWYKQDSKKFLKIMFSYNNKELIINETVPNRFSPKSPDKAHLNLHINSLELGDSAVYFCASSQDTGYTFGSGTRLTVV.

Worth noting for this clonotype: The junction differs from germline at one of its ends, possibly a read error. J is TRBJ1-1 and V is TRBV6-5, with D possibly matching TRBD1 (6 bases). The CDR3 is made up of 14 amino acids. The germline V gene has CDR1 MNHEY and CDR2 SVGAGI. The CDR3 DNA reads as TGTGCCAGCACCTATGGAGGGGGATACACTGGAGCTTTCTTT. Residues: CASTYGGGYTGAFF.